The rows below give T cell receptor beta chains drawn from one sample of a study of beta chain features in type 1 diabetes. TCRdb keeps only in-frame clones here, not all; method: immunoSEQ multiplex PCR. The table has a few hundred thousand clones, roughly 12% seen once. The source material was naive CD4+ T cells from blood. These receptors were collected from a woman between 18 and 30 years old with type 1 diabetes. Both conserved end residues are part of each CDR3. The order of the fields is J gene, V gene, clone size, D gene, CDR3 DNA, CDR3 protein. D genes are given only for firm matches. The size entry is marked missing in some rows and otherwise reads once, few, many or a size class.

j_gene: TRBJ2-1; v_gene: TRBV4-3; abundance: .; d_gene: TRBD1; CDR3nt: TGCGCCAGCAGCCAAGAGGAAAGGGACAGAAACAATGAGCAGTTCTTC; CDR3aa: CASSQEERDRNNEQFF
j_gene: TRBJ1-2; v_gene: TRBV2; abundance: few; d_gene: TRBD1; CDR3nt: TGTGCCAGCAGTGGTGACGGGACAGGGGGATCCTATGGCTACACCTTC; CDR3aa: CASSGDGTGGSYGYTF
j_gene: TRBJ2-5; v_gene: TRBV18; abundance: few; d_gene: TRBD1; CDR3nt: TGTGCCAGCTCACGACCGGGACAGCAATACCAAGAGACCCAGTACTTC; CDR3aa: CASSRPGQQYQETQYF
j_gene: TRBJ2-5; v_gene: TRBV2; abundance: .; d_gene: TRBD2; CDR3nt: TGTGCCAGCAGGACCGGTCGGGGGACTAGACAAGAGACCCAGTACTTC; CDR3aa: CASRTGRGTRQETQYF
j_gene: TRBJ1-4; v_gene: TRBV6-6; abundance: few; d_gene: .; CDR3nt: TGTGCCTCCAATGCCGGGAGGGATGAAAAACTGTTTTTT; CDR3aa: CASNAGRDEKLFF
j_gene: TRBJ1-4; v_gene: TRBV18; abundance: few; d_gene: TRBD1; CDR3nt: TGTGCCAGCTCACCACGAGGGACAGACGAAAAACTGTTTTTT; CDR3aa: CASSPRGTDEKLFF
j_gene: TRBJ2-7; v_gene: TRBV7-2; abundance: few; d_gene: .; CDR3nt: TGTGCCAGCAGCCGAGGGACCTACGAGCAGTACTTC; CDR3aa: CASSRGTYEQYF
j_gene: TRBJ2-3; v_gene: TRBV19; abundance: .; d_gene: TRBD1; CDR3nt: TGTGCCAGTAGTATACCCCGGACAGGGACAGATACGCAGTATTTT; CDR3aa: CASSIPRTGTDTQYF
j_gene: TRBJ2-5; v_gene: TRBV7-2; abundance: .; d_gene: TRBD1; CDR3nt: TGTGCCAGCAGCCCGGACAGGGTTGGCGAGACCCAGTACTTC; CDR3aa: CASSPDRVGETQYF
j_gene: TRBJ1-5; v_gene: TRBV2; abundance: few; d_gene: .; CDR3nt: TGTGCCAGCTTAGGAGGAGATAGCAATCAGCCCCAGCATTTT; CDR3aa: CASLGGDSNQPQHF
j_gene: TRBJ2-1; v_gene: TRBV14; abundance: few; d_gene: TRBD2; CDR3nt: TGTGCCAGCAGCCAACTAAGGACTAGCGGGATCTACAATGAGCAGTTCTTC; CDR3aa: CASSQLRTSGIYNEQFF
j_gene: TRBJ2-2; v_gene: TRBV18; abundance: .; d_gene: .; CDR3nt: TGTGCCAGCTCACCCTCGACAGGTTGGGGTAACACCGGGGAGCTGTTTTTT; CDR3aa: CASSPSTGWGNTGELFF
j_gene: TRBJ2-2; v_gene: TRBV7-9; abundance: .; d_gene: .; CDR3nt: TGTGCCAGCGTCTGGAGGAACGGGGAGCTGTTTTTT; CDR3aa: CASVWRNGELFF
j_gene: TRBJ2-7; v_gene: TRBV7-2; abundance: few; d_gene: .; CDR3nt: TGTGCCAGCAGTGCCGGGACAATAAACTACGAGCAGTACTTC; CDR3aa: CASSAGTINYEQYF
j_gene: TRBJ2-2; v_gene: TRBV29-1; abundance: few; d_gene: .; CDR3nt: TGCAGCGTTCGTTCGGGGTCGAGGGAGCTGTTTTTT; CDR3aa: CSVRSGSRELFF
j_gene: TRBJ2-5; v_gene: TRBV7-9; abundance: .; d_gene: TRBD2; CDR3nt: TGTGCCAGCAGCTCTTTACCGGGACTAGGGAAAGAGACCCAGTACTTC; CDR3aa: CASSSLPGLGKETQYF
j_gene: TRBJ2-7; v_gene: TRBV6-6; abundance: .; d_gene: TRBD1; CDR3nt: TGTGCCTCCTTAACTCGACAGGGACGAAGCGAGCAGTACTTC; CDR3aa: CASLTRQGRSEQYF